The rows below give T cell receptor beta chains drawn from one sample of a study of response to subunit inactivated influenza vaccine. TCRdb re-derived calls from the RT-PCR reads in MiXCR, one entry per CDR3 protein. The sample yields 150,000 to 200,000 distinct CDR3 sequences, about an eighth seen once. In addition, the sample was reused for a study of T cells expressing NK-cell markers.

Sequenced here: CD8+ T cells sorted from PBMCs, sampled approximately 12 days after vaccination. The receptors come from a man aged 50 to 59 who received an inactivated influenza vaccine. CDR3s include the opening cysteine and the closing phenylalanine or tryptophan. The order of the fields is D gene, J gene, CDR3 length, clone size, V gene, CDR3 DNA, CDR3 protein. D genes are given only for firm matches. The listing skips clone size in some rows; elsewhere it reads once, few, many or a size class.

d_call: TRBD1
j_call: TRBJ1-4
cdr3_length: 14
clone_size: many
v_call: TRBV5-1
cdr3_nt: TGCGCCAGCAGCTTCCCAGGGGGTGATGAAAAACTGTTTTTT
cdr3_aa: CASSFPGGDEKLFF

d_call: TRBD2
j_call: TRBJ2-1
cdr3_length: 14
clone_size: NA
v_call: TRBV5-6
cdr3_nt: TGTGCCAGCAGCTCTGGACTAGCGCACAATGAGCAGTTCTTC
cdr3_aa: CASSSGLAHNEQFF

d_call: NA
j_call: TRBJ2-2
cdr3_length: 12
clone_size: few
v_call: TRBV30
cdr3_nt: TGTGCCTGGAGTGCTGCCACCGGGGAGCTGTTTTTT
cdr3_aa: CAWSAATGELFF

d_call: TRBD1
j_call: TRBJ2-1
cdr3_length: 14
clone_size: NA
v_call: TRBV29-1
cdr3_nt: TGCAGCGCCCTCTACCGGGACAGGCTGAATGAGCAGTTCTTC
cdr3_aa: CSALYRDRLNEQFF

d_call: NA
j_call: TRBJ1-2
cdr3_length: 14
clone_size: NA
v_call: TRBV7-9
cdr3_nt: TGTGCCAGCAGCCCGGGGCAGGGGTATTATGGCTACACCTTC
cdr3_aa: CASSPGQGYYGYTF

d_call: NA
j_call: TRBJ2-1
cdr3_length: 14
clone_size: many
v_call: TRBV7-7
cdr3_nt: TGTGCTAGCAGCAAAGAGGGCTATTTTCATGAGCAGTTCTTC
cdr3_aa: CASSKEGYFHEQFF

d_call: NA
j_call: TRBJ2-1
cdr3_length: 15
clone_size: few
v_call: TRBV7-2
cdr3_nt: TGTGCCAGCAGCTTGACTAGTGGGCTCCACAATGAGCAGTTCTTC
cdr3_aa: CASSLTSGLHNEQFF

d_call: NA
j_call: TRBJ2-4
cdr3_length: 16
clone_size: NA
v_call: TRBV28
cdr3_nt: TGTGCCAGCCCCTCCTTTCGGGGTCGGTACCGGAACATTCAGTACTTC
cdr3_aa: CASPSFRGRYRNIQYF

d_call: NA
j_call: TRBJ2-5
cdr3_length: 15
clone_size: NA
v_call: TRBV7-2
cdr3_nt: TGTGCCAGCAGCTTAGTTGCAGTCAGACAAGAGACCCAGTACTTC
cdr3_aa: CASSLVAVRQETQYF

d_call: NA
j_call: TRBJ1-1
cdr3_length: 14
clone_size: NA
v_call: TRBV7-9
cdr3_nt: TGTGCCAGCAGCTTTGGACACCCGAACACTGAAGCTTTCTTT
cdr3_aa: CASSFGHPNTEAFF

d_call: NA
j_call: TRBJ2-7
cdr3_length: 14
clone_size: many
v_call: TRBV7-2
cdr3_nt: TGTGCCAGCAGCCAGGCCTTTGGTTTCTACGAGCAGTACTTC
cdr3_aa: CASSQAFGFYEQYF

d_call: NA
j_call: TRBJ1-5
cdr3_length: 14
clone_size: many
v_call: TRBV7-9
cdr3_nt: TGTGCCAGCAGCGCCTCAGGGACGGGCCAGCCCCAGCATTTT
cdr3_aa: CASSASGTGQPQHF

d_call: TRBD1
j_call: TRBJ2-7
cdr3_length: 14
clone_size: NA
v_call: TRBV19
cdr3_nt: TGTGCCAGTACCCCGACAGGGCAGACCTACGAGCAGTACTTC
cdr3_aa: CASTPTGQTYEQYF

d_call: NA
j_call: TRBJ2-7
cdr3_length: 12
clone_size: few
v_call: TRBV19
cdr3_nt: TGTGCCAGTAGCCCCGGGGCCTACGAGCAGTACTTC
cdr3_aa: CASSPGAYEQYF

d_call: TRBD1
j_call: TRBJ2-7
cdr3_length: 14
clone_size: few
v_call: TRBV5-5
cdr3_nt: TGTGCCAGCAGCCTTGGGACAGCGCCCTACGAGCAGTACTTC
cdr3_aa: CASSLGTAPYEQYF

d_call: NA
j_call: TRBJ2-5
cdr3_length: 15
clone_size: few
v_call: TRBV21-1
cdr3_nt: TGTGCCAGCAGCAAATTGGACAGGCAGAAAGAGACCCAGTACTTC
cdr3_aa: CASSKLDRQKETQYF

d_call: NA
j_call: TRBJ2-5
cdr3_length: 15
clone_size: NA
v_call: TRBV4-3
cdr3_nt: TGCGCCAGCAGCCAAGAGAGGGAGCCCTGGGAGACCCAGTACTTC
cdr3_aa: CASSQEREPWETQYF

d_call: TRBD1
j_call: TRBJ2-7
cdr3_length: 13
clone_size: NA
v_call: TRBV4-1
cdr3_nt: TGCGCCAGCAGTTACAGGGGGGCCTACGAGCAGTACTTC
cdr3_aa: CASSYRGAYEQYF

d_call: TRBD2
j_call: TRBJ2-5
cdr3_length: 14
clone_size: few
v_call: TRBV6-5
cdr3_nt: TGTGCCAGCAGTTATTGGGTAGCGGGAGAGACCCAGTACTTC
cdr3_aa: CASSYWVAGETQYF

d_call: NA
j_call: TRBJ2-2
cdr3_length: 16
clone_size: few
v_call: TRBV18
cdr3_nt: TGTGCCAGCTCACCGCGGACTACACAGGGCACCGGGGAGCTGTTTTTT
cdr3_aa: CASSPRTTQGTGELFF

d_call: NA
j_call: TRBJ2-1
cdr3_length: 15
clone_size: NA
v_call: TRBV3-1
cdr3_nt: TGTGCCAGCAGCCAAGAACCCTGGATCACTCATGAGCAGTTCTTC
cdr3_aa: CASSQEPWITHEQFF

d_call: NA
j_call: TRBJ2-7
cdr3_length: 14
clone_size: NA
v_call: TRBV12-3/TRBV12-4
cdr3_nt: TGTGCCAGCAGTTTAGGTGGGGGGAACTACGAGCAGTACTTC
cdr3_aa: CASSLGGGNYEQYF

d_call: TRBD1
j_call: TRBJ2-1
cdr3_length: 17
clone_size: NA
v_call: TRBV24-1
cdr3_nt: TGTGCCACCAGTGATTTGGGGGGACAGAGGGGCCACAATGAGCAGTTCTTC
cdr3_aa: CATSDLGGQRGHNEQFF

d_call: NA
j_call: TRBJ2-7
cdr3_length: 14
clone_size: few
v_call: TRBV9
cdr3_nt: TGTGCCAGCAGCGTAGGGGAGAGCTCCTACGAGCAGTACTTC
cdr3_aa: CASSVGESSYEQYF

d_call: NA
j_call: TRBJ1-2
cdr3_length: 13
clone_size: few
v_call: TRBV12-3/TRBV12-4
cdr3_nt: TGTGCCAGCACCATCCCGGGACTACAAGGCTACACCTTC
cdr3_aa: CASTIPGLQGYTF

d_call: TRBD1
j_call: TRBJ1-1
cdr3_length: 18
clone_size: NA
v_call: TRBV12-3/TRBV12-4
cdr3_nt: TGTGCCAGCAGGGAGCACCCGGCGGCGGGACAGGGAGGAACTGAAGCTTTCTTT
cdr3_aa: CASREHPAAGQGGTEAFF

d_call: TRBD1
j_call: TRBJ2-7
cdr3_length: 14
clone_size: few
v_call: TRBV28
cdr3_nt: TGTGCCAGCAGTTTGGACAGGGGGATTGACGAGCAGTACTTC
cdr3_aa: CASSLDRGIDEQYF

d_call: TRBD1
j_call: TRBJ1-2
cdr3_length: 14
clone_size: NA
v_call: TRBV10-2
cdr3_nt: TGCGCCAGCAGTGGCAACAGGGGATGGTATGGCTACACCTTC
cdr3_aa: CASSGNRGWYGYTF

d_call: TRBD1
j_call: TRBJ2-7
cdr3_length: 15
clone_size: many
v_call: TRBV20-1
cdr3_nt: TGCAGTGCTAGAGTGGGGGACAGGGAAACCTACGAGCAGTACTTC
cdr3_aa: CSARVGDRETYEQYF

d_call: NA
j_call: TRBJ2-7
cdr3_length: 15
clone_size: NA
v_call: TRBV10-3
cdr3_nt: TGTGCCATCAGTGATCCCGGGACAAACTCCTACGAGCAGTACTTC
cdr3_aa: CAISDPGTNSYEQYF

d_call: TRBD1
j_call: TRBJ1-1
cdr3_length: 14
clone_size: NA
v_call: TRBV27
cdr3_nt: TGTGCCAGCAGTTTAACAGGGGGCTACACTGAAGCTTTCTTT
cdr3_aa: CASSLTGGYTEAFF

d_call: NA
j_call: TRBJ2-3
cdr3_length: 13
clone_size: NA
v_call: TRBV25-1
cdr3_nt: TGTGCCAGCAGTCCGCCTCTTTCGGATACGCAGTATTTT
cdr3_aa: CASSPPLSDTQYF

d_call: TRBD1
j_call: TRBJ2-1
cdr3_length: 15
clone_size: NA
v_call: TRBV6-2/TRBV6-3
cdr3_nt: TGTGCCAGCTTGGGACAGGCAAGCTCCTACAATGAGCAGTTCTTC
cdr3_aa: CASLGQASSYNEQFF

d_call: NA
j_call: TRBJ1-2
cdr3_length: 14
clone_size: NA
v_call: TRBV2
cdr3_nt: TGTGCCAGCTCCCTTACCGGGAGCACCCGTGGCTACACCTTC
cdr3_aa: CASSLTGSTRGYTF

d_call: NA
j_call: TRBJ2-3
cdr3_length: 12
clone_size: NA
v_call: TRBV29-1
cdr3_nt: TGCAGCGTTTCCAGGGACCCAGATACGCAGTATTTT
cdr3_aa: CSVSRDPDTQYF

d_call: NA
j_call: TRBJ1-1
cdr3_length: 16
clone_size: few
v_call: TRBV4-2
cdr3_nt: TGTGCCAGCAGCCAAGAACGGGGGAAACTGAACACTGAAGCTTTCTTT
cdr3_aa: CASSQERGKLNTEAFF

d_call: TRBD2
j_call: TRBJ2-1
cdr3_length: 15
clone_size: many
v_call: TRBV20-1
cdr3_nt: TGCAGTGCTAGAGTACTAGCGGGGGGTTACAATGAGCAGTTCTTC
cdr3_aa: CSARVLAGGYNEQFF

d_call: NA
j_call: TRBJ2-1
cdr3_length: 12
clone_size: few
v_call: TRBV3-1
cdr3_nt: TGTGCCAGCAGCCAAGAGGGGAGAGAGCAGTTCTTC
cdr3_aa: CASSQEGREQFF

d_call: TRBD2
j_call: TRBJ2-2
cdr3_length: 15
clone_size: NA
v_call: TRBV5-1
cdr3_nt: TGCGCCAGCAGCTTCGTAGCGGGTAACACCGGGGAGCTGTTTTTT
cdr3_aa: CASSFVAGNTGELFF

d_call: TRBD2
j_call: TRBJ2-1
cdr3_length: 19
clone_size: few
v_call: TRBV3-1
cdr3_nt: TGTGCCAGCAGCCCCGGTCCCGGGACTAGCGGGAAGGTGGGCAATGAGCAGTTCTTC
cdr3_aa: CASSPGPGTSGKVGNEQFF

d_call: TRBD2
j_call: TRBJ2-1
cdr3_length: 17
clone_size: few
v_call: TRBV19
cdr3_nt: TGTGCCAGTAGTATAGATCGGGCTAGCGGGCTATACAATGAGCAGTTCTTC
cdr3_aa: CASSIDRASGLYNEQFF

d_call: TRBD2
j_call: TRBJ2-2
cdr3_length: 18
clone_size: NA
v_call: TRBV27
cdr3_nt: TGTGCCAGCACCTCTCCGACTAGCGGGAGCCTTAGAAACGGGGAGCTGTTTTTT
cdr3_aa: CASTSPTSGSLRNGELFF

d_call: NA
j_call: TRBJ2-6
cdr3_length: 17
clone_size: NA
v_call: TRBV3-1
cdr3_nt: TGTGCCAGCAGCCAAAATTTAGAGTACTCTGGGGCCAACGTCCTGACTTTC
cdr3_aa: CASSQNLEYSGANVLTF

d_call: TRBD2
j_call: TRBJ2-1
cdr3_length: 15
clone_size: NA
v_call: TRBV7-6
cdr3_nt: TGTGCCAGCAGCCCGCGGGCGGGGGTAGGCAATGAGCAGTTCTTC
cdr3_aa: CASSPRAGVGNEQFF